This TCR beta chain was sequenced in a study of cytomegalovirus exposure and HLA in healthy donors. Study outcomes and limitations: In a later analysis, a genetic analysis reported fewer productive-TCR N-insertions in an Asian-associated ancestry cluster than the cohort average. Both high specificity and high sensitivity reportedly marked the classifier's diagnosis of cytomegalovirus status.

The PCR employed 60 Vbeta primers together with 13 Jbeta primers. Clones were read by immunoSEQ multiplex PCR, and TCRdb kept only the in-frame ones, dropping some. The sample lists about 120,000 clones; roughly 82% were seen once. This clone was seen only a few times. Its antigen is as yet unknown. The CDR3 has 14 residues. Germline values: CDR1 MNHNS, CDR2 SASEGT. Trimming pared 0 bases from V and 6 bases from J, leaving 9 bases between. The receptor was isolated from a man aged 40-49 years in good health and CMV-seropositive. Sequencing was done on a sample of PBMCs. The chain carries TRBV6-1 and TRBJ1-5; no clear D gene. The CDR3 DNA is TGTGCCAGCAGTGAAGCGCGGGAGAGTCAGCCCCAGCATTTT. It is translated as CASSEARESQPQHF.